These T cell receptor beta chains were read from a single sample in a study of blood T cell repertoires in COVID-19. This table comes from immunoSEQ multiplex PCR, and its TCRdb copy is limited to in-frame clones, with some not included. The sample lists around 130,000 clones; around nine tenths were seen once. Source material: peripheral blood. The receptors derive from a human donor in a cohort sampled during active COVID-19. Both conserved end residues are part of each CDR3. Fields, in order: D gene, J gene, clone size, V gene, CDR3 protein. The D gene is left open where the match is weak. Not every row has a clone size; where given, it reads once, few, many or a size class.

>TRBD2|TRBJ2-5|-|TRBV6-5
CASTRSGGKQETQYF
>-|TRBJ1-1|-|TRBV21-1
CASSKKGTGSNTEAFF
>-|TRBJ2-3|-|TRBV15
CATSARGAFTDTQYF
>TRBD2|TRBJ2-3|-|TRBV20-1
CSASGGSGVGTDTQYF
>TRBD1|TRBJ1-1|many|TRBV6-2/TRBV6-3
CASRYRGLNTEAFF
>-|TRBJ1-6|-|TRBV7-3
CASSLGLYNSPLHF
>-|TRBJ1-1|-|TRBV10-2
CASSDQGHGANTEAFF
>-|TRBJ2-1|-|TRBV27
CASSFLRSSYNEQFF
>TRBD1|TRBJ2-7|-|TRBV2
CASSEVTTGGSYEQYF
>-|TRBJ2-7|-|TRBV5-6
CASSLAGVPYEQYF
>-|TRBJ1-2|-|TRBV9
CASSVVEGGYTF
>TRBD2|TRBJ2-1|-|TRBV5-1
CASSPPLAGTEEQFF
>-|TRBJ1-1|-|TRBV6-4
CASSDSTGGNTEAFF
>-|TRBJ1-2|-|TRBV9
CASSPTGNYGYTF
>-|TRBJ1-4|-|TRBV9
CASSSRQNTNEKLFF
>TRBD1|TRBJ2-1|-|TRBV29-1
CSAWTPGQANNEQFF
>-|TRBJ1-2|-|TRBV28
CATETIQGFQANYGYTF
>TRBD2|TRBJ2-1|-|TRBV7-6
CASSLGLAGSPGGYNEQFF
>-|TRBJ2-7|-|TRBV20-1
CSARDFYEQYF
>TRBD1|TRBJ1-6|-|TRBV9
CASSVGTANSPLHF
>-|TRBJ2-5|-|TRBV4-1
CASSHRGETQYF
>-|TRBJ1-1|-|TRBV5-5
CASSLASGAWNTEAFF
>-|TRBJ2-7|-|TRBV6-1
CASSEGTVYYEQYF
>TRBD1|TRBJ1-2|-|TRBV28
CASSAGTGGFNGYTF
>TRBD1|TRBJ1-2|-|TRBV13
CASSLATGARNYGYTF
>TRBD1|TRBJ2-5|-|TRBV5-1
CASSRWTGGAETQYF
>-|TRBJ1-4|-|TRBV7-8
CASTVIATNEKLFF
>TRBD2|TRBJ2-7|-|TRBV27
CASRLAGESYEQYF
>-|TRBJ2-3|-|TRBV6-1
CASSEWWDSYTDTQYF
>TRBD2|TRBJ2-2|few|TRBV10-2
CATTLSGTSGGLNTGELFF
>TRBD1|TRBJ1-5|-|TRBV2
CASNPGRDRRNQPQHF
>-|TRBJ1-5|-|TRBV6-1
CASSEIWPDQPQHF
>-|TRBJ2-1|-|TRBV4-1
CASSHTTVPTHSYNEQFF
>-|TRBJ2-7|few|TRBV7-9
CASSLVDSGAAYEQYF
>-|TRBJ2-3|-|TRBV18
CASSPLADTQYF
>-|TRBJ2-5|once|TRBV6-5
CASRGGGPGQETQYF